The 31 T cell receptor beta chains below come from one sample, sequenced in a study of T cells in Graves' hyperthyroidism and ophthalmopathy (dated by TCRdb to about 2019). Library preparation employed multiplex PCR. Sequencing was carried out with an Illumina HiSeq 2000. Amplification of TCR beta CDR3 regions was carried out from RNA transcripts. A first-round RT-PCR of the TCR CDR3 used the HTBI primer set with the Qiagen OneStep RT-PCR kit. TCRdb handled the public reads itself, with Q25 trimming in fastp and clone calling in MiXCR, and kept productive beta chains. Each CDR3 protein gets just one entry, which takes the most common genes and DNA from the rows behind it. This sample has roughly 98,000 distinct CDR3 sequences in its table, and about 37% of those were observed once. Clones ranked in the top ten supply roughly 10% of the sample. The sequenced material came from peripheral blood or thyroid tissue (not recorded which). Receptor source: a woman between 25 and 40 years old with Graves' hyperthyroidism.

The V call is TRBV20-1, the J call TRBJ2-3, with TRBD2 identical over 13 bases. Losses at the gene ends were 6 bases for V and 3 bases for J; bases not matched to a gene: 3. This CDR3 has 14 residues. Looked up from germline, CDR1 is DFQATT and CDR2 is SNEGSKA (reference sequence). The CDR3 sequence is CSASTSGRTDTQYF. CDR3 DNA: TGCAGTGCGTCGACTAGCGGGAGGACAGATACGCAGTATTTT.

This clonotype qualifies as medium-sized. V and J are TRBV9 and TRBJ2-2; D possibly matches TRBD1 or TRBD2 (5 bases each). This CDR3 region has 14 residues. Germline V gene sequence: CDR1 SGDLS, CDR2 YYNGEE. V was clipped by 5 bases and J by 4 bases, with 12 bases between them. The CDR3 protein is CASRLGVGTGELFF. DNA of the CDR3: TGTGCCAGCAGGCTGGGGGTTGGCACCGGGGAGCTGTTTTTT.

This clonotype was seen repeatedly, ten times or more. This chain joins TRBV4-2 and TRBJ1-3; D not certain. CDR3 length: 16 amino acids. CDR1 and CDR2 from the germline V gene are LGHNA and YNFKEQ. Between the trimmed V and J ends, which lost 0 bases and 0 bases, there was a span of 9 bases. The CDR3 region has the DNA TGTGCCAGCAGCCAAGATCAGAGATACTCTGGAAACACCATATATTTT. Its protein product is CASSQDQRYSGNTIYF.

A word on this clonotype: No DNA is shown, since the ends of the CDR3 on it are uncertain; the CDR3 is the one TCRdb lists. The CDR3 is CASSFYICSATGGGRYEQYF. The chain combines TRBV7-2 with TRBJ2-7; the listed D gene, TRBD1, was not tested against the DNA. Germline-derived CDR1 and CDR2 are SGHTA and FQGNSA. The CDR3 is 20 amino acids long, termini counted.

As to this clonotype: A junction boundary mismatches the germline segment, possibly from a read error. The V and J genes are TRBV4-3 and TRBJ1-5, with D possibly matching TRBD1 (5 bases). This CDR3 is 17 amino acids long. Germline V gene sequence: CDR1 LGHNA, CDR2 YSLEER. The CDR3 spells CASSRPIGTAIGQPQHF. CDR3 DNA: TGCGCCAGCAGCCGACCGATCGGGACTGCAATTGGTCAGCCCCAGCACTTT.

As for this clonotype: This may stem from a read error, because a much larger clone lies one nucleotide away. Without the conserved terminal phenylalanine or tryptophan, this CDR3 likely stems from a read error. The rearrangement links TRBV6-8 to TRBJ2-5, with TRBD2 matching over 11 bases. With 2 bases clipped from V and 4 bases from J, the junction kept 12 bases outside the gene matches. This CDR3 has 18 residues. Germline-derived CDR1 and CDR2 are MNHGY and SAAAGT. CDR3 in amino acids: CASSYACPTSGKLETQYL. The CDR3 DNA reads TGTGCCAGCAGTTACGCGTGTCCGACTAGCGGGAAGCTAGAGACCCAGTACCTC.

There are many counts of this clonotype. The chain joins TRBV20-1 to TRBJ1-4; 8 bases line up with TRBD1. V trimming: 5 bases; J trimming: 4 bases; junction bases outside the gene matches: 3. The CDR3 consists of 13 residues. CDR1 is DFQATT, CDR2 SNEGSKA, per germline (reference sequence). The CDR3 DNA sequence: TGCAGTGCTTGGACAGGGAATAATGAAAAACTGTTTTTT. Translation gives CSAWTGNNEKLFF.

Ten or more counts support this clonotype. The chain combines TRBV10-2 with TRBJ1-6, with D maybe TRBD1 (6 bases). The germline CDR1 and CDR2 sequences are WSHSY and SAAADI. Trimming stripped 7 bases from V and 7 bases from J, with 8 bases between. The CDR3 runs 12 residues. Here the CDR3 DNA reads TGCGCCAGCACAACAGGGAATTCACCCCTCCACTTT. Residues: CASTTGNSPLHF.

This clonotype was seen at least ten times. The CDR3 bases are TGTGCCAGCAGCACCCGACAGGGCGTCACTGAAGCTTTCTTT. Its translation is CASSTRQGVTEAFF. The V call is TRBV11-2, the J call TRBJ1-1, with 7 bases matching TRBD1. CDR3 length: 14 residues. Germline CDR1 SGHAT, CDR2 FQNNGV. J was trimmed by 4 bases and V by 5 bases; bases with no gene match: 7.

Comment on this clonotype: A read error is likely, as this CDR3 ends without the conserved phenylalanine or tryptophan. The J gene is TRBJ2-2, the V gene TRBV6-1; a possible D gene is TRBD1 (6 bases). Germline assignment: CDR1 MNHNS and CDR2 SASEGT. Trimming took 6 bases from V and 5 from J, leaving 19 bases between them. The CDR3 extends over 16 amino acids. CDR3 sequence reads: CASSSNGGPGTGELFL. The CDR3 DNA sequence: TGTGCCAGCAGCTCCAATGGGGGCCCAGGGACCGGGGAGCTGTTTTTG.

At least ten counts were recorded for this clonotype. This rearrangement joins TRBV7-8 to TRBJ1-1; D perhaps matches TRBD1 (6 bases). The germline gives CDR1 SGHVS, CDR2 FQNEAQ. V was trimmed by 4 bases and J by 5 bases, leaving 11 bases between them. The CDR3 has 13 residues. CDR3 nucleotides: TGTGCCAGCAGCTACAGGGTGGGGACTGAAGCTTTCTTT. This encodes CASSYRVGTEAFF.

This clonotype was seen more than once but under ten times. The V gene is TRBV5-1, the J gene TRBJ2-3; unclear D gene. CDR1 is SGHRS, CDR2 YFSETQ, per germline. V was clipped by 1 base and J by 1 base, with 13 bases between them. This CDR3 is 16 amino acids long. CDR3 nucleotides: TGCGCCAGCAGCTTGACTCCTCTGCAGGGCACAGATACGCAGTATTTT. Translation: CASSLTPLQGTDTQYF.

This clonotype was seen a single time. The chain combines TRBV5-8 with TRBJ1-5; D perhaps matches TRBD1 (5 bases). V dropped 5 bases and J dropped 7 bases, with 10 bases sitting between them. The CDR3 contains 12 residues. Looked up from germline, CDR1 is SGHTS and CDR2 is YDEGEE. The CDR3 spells CASSQRDQPQHF. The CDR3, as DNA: TGTGCCAGCAGTCAACGGGACCAGCCCCAGCATTTT.

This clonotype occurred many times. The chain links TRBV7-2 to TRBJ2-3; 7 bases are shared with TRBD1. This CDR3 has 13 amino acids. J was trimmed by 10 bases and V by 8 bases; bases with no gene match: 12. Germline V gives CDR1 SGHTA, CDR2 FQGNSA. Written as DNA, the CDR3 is TGTGCCAGCGGAACCGGGACAGTGTATCCGCAGTATTTT. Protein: CASGTGTVYPQYF.

CDR3 in amino acids: CSATEGGYTGETQYF. For the CDR3, the DNA is TGCAGTGCTACCGAGGGGGGGTACACCGGGGAGACCCAGTACTTC. The genes are TRBV20-1 and TRBJ2-5; possible D gene TRBD2, 7 bases. Deletions cut 4 bases from V and 5 bases from J, with 20 bases between. The CDR3 extends over 15 amino acids. Germline values: CDR1 DFQATT, CDR2 SNEGSKA (reference sequence).

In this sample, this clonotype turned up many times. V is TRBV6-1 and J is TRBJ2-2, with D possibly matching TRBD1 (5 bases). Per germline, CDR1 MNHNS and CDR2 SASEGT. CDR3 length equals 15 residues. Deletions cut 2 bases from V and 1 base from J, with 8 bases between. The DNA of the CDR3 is TGTGCCAGCAGTGAATGGGGCGGGAACACCGGGGAGCTGTTTTTT. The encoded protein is CASSEWGGNTGELFF.

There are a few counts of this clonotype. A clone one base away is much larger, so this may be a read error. The CDR3 sequence is CSAPGLAAGEPFF. In DNA, the CDR3 is TGCAGTGCTCCCGGACTAGCGGCCGGGGAGCCGTTTTTT. The chain uses TRBV20-1 and TRBJ2-2; 10 nucleotides line up with TRBD2. CDR1 and CDR2 (germline): DFQATT, SNEGSKA (reference sequence). The CDR3 runs to 13 residues.

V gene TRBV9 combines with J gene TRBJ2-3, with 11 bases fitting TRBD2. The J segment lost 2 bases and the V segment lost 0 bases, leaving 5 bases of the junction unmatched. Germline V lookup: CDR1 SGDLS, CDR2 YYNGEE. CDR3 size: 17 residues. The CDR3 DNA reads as TGTGCCAGCAGCGTAGGTACTAGCGGGGGACACACAGATACGCAGTATTTT. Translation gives CASSVGTSGGHTDTQYF.

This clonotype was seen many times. For the CDR3, the DNA is TGTGCCAGCAGCGTAGACGAGGGGCTGCAGCCCCAGCATTTT. Its translation: CASSVDEGLQPQHF. The rearrangement uses TRBV9 and TRBJ1-5; maybe TRBD1 (5 bases). CDR3 length equals 14 residues. Per germline, CDR1 SGDLS and CDR2 YYNGEE. The V end was cut by 0 bases, the J end by 7 bases, with 11 bases between. Using reference TRBV9 and TRBJ1-5 for the parts outside the CDR3, the full variable domain is DSGVTQTPKHLITATGQRVTLRCSPRSGDLSVYWYQQSLDQGLQFLIQYYNGEERAKGNILERFSAQQFPDLHSELNLSSLELGDSALYFCASSVDEGLQPQHFGDGTRLSIL.

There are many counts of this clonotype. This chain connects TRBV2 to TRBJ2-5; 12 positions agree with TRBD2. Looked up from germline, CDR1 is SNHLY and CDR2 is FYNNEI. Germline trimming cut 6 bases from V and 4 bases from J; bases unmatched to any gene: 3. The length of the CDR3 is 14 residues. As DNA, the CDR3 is TGTGCCAGCAGCTCGGGACTAGCGGGAGAGACCCAGTACTTC. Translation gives CASSSGLAGETQYF.

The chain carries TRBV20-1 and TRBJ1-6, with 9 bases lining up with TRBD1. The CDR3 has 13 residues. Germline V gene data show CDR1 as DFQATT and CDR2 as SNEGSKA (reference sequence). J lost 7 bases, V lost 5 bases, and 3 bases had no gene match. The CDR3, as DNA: TGCAGTGCTCTGGGACAGGGCAATTCACCCCTCCACTTT. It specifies CSALGQGNSPLHF.

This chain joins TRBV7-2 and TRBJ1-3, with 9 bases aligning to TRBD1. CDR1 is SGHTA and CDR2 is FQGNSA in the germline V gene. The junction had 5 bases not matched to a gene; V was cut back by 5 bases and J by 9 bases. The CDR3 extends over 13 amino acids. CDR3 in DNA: TGTGCCAGCAGCGTACGACAGGGGGGCACCATATATTTT. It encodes CASSVRQGGTIYF.

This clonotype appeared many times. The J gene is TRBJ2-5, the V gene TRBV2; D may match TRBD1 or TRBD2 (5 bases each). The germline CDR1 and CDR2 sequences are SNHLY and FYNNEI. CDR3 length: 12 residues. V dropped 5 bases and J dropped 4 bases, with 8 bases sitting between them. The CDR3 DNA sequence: TGTGCCAGCAGTCGGGACCTAGAGACCCAGTACTTC. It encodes CASSRDLETQYF.

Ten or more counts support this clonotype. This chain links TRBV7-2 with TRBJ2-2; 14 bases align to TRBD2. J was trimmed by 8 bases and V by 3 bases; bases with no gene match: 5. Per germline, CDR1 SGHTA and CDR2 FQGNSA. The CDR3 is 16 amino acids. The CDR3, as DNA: TGTGCCAGCAGCTTGGGACTAGCGGGAGCGCGAGGGGAGCTGTTTTTT. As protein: CASSLGLAGARGELFF. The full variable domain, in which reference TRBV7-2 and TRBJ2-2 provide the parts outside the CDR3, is GAGVSQSPSNKVTEKGKDVELRCDPISGHTALYWYRQSLGQGLEFLIYFQGNSAPDKSGLPSDRFSAERTGGSVSTLTIQRTQQEDSAVYLCASSLGLAGARGELFFGEGSRLTVL.

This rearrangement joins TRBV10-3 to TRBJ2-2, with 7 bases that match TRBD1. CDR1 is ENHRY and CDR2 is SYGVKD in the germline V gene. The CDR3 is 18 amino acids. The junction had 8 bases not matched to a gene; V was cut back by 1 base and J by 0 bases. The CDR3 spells CAISEWAPGQTNTGELFF. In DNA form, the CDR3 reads TGTGCCATCAGTGAGTGGGCCCCGGGACAGACGAACACCGGGGAGCTGTTTTTT.

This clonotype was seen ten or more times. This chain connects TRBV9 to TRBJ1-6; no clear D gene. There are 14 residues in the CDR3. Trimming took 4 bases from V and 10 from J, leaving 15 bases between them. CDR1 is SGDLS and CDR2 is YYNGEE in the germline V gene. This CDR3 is CASSPEPRRSPLHF. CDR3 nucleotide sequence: TGTGCCAGCAGCCCTGAACCCCGAAGGTCACCCCTCCACTTT.

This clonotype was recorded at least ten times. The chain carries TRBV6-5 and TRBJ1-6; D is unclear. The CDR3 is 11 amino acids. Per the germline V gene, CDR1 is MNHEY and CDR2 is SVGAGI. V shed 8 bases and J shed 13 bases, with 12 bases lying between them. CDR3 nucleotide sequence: TGTGCCAGCGGCCGCAGGTGGCCCCTCCACTTT. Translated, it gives CASGRRWPLHF.

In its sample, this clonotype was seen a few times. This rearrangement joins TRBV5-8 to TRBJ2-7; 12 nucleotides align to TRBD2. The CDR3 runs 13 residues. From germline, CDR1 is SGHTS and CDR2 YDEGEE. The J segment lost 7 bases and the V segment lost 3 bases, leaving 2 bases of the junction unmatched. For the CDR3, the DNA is TGTGCCAGCAGCTCGGGACTAGCGGGTGAGCAGTACTTC. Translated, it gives CASSSGLAGEQYF.

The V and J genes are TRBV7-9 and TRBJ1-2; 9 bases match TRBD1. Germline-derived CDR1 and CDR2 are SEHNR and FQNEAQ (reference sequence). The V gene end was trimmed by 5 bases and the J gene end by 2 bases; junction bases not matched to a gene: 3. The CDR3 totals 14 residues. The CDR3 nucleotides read TGTGCCAGCAGCACAGGACAGGGGAACTATGGCTACACCTTC. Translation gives CASSTGQGNYGYTF. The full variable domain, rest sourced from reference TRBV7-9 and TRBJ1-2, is DTGVSQNPRHKITKRGQNVTFRCDPISEHNRLYWYRQTLGQGPEFLTYFQNEAQLEKSRLLSDRFSAERPKGSFSTLEIQRTEQGDSAMYLCASSTGQGNYGYTFGSGTRLTVV.

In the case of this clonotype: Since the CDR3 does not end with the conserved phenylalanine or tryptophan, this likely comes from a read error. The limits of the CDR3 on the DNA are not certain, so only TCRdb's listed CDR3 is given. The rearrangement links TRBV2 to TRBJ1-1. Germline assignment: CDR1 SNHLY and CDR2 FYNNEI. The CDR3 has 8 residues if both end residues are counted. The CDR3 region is CASSYEFS.

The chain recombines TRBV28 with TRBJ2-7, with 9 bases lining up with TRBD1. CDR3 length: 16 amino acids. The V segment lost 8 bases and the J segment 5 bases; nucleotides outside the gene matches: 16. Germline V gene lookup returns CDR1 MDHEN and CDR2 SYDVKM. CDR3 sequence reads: CASLDLGTGFFHEQYF. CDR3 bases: TGTGCCAGCCTGGACCTTGGGACAGGGTTTTTCCACGAGCAGTACTTC. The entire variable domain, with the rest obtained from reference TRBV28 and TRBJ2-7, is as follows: DVKVTQSSRYLVKRTGEKVFLECVQDMDHENMFWYRQDPGLGLRLIYFSYDVKMKEKGDIPEGYSVSREKKERFSLILESASTNQTSMYLCASLDLGTGFFHEQYFGPGTRLTVT.